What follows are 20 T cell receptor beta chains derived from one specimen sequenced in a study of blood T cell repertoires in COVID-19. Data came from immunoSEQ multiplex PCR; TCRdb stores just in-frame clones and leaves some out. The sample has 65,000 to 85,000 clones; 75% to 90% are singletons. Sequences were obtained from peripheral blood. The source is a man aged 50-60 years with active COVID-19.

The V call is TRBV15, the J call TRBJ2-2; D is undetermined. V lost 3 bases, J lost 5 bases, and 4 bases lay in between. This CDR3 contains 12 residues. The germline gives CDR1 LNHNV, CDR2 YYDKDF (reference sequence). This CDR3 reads CATSRATGELFF. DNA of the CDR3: TGTGCCACCAGCAGGGCTACCGGGGAGCTGTTTTTT. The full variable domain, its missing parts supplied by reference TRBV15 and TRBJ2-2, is DAMVIQNPRYQVTQFGKPVTLSCSQTLNHNVMYWYQQKSSQAPKLLFHYYDKDFNNEADTPDNFQSRRPNTSFCFLDIRSPGLGDTAMYLCATSRATGELFFGEGSRLTVL.

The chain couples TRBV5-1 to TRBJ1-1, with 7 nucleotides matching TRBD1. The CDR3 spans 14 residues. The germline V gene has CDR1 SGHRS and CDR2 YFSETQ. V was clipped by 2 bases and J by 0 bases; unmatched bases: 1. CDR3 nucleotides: TGCGCCAGCAGCTTAGACAGGGTGAACACTGAAGCTTTCTTT. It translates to CASSLDRVNTEAFF.

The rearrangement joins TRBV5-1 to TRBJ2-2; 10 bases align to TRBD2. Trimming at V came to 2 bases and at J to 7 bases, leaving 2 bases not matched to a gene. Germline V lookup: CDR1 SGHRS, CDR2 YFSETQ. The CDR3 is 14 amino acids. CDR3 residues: CASSFIAGGGELFF. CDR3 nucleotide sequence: TGCGCCAGCAGCTTCATAGCGGGAGGCGGGGAGCTGTTTTTT.

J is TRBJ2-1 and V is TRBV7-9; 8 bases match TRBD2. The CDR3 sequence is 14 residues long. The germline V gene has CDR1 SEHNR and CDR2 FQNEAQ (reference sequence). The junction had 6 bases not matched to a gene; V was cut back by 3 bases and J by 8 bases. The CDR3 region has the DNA TGTGCCAGCAGCTTGGCGGGGGGCCTCGATGAGCAGTTCTTC. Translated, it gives CASSLAGGLDEQFF.

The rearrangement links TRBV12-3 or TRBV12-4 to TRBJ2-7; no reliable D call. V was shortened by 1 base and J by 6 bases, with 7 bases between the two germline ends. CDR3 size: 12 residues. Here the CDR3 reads CASSLGGGEQYF. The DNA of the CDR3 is TGTGCCAGCAGTTTAGGAGGTGGCGAGCAGTACTTC.

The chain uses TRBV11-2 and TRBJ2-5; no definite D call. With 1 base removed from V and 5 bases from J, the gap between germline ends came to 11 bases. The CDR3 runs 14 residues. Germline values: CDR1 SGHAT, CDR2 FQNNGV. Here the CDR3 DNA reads TGTGCCAGCAGCTTAGTTTTGGTCGGGGAGACCCAGTACTTC. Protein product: CASSLVLVGETQYF.

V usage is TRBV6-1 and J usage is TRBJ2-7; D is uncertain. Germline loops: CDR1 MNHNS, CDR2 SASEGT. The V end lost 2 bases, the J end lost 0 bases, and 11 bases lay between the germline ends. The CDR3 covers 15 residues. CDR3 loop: CASSERLPSSYEQYF. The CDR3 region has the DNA TGTGCCAGCAGTGAACGACTCCCGAGCTCCTACGAGCAGTACTTC.

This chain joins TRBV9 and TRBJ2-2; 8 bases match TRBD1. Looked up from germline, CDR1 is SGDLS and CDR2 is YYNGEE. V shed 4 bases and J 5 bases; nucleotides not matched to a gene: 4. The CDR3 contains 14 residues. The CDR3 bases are TGTGCCAGCAGCCCCCGGACAGGGACCGGGGAGCTGTTTTTT. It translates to CASSPRTGTGELFF.

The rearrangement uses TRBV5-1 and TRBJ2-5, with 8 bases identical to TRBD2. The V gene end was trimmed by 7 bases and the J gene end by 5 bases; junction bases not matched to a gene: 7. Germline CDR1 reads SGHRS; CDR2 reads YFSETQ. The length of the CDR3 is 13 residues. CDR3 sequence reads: CASAGGAAETQYF. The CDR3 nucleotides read TGCGCCAGCGCCGGGGGGGCCGCGGAGACCCAGTACTTC.

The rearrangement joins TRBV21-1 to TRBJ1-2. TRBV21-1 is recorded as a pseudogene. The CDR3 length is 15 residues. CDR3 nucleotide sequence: TGTGCCAGCAGCAAAGCTAAGAGGGAGATCTATGGCTACACCTTC. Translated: CASSKAKREIYGYTF.

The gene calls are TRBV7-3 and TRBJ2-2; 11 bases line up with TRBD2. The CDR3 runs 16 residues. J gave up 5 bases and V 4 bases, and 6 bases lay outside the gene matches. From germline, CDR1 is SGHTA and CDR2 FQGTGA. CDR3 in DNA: TGTGCCAGCAGCTCGAGACTAGCGGGGAAAACCGGGGAGCTGTTTTTT. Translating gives CASSSRLAGKTGELFF.

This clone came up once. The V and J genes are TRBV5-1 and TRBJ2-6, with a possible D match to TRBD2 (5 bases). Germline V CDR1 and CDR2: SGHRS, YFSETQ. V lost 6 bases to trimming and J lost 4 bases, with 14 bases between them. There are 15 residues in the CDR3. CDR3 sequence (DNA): TGCGCCAGCAAAAGAGACGGGGTCGGGGCCAACGTCCTGACTTTC. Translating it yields CASKRDGVGANVLTF.

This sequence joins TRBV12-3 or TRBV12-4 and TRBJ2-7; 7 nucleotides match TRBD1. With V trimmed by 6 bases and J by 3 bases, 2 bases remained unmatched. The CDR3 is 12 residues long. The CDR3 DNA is TGTGCCAGCAGAGGGACAGTCTACGAGCAGTACTTC. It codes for CASRGTVYEQYF.

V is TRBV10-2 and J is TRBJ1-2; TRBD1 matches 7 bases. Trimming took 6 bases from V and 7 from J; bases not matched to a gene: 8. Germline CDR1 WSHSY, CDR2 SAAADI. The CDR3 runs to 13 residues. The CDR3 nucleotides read TGCGCCAGCAGCGAATGGGCAGGGGGTGGCTACACCTTC. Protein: CASSEWAGGGYTF.

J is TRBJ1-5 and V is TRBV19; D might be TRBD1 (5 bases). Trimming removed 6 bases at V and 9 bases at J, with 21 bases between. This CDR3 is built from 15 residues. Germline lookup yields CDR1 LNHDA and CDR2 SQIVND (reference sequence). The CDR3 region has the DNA TGTGCCAGTAGAAGTCTTTTGGGGGGTGGTACGCCCCAGCATTTT. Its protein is CASRSLLGGGTPQHF.

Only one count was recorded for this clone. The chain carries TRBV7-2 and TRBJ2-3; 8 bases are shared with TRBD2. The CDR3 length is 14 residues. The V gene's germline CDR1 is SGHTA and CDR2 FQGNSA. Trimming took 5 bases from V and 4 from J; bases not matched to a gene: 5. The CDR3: CASSAGRGADTQYF. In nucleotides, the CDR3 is TGTGCCAGCAGCGCTGGGCGGGGGGCAGATACGCAGTATTTT.

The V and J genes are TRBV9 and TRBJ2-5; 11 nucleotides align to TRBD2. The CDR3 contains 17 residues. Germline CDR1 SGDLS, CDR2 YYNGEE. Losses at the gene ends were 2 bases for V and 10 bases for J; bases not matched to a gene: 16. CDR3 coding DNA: TGTGCCAGCAGCGTGCAACCCCTCACTAGCGGGGGCGAAAGCCAGTACTTC. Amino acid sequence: CASSVQPLTSGGESQYF.

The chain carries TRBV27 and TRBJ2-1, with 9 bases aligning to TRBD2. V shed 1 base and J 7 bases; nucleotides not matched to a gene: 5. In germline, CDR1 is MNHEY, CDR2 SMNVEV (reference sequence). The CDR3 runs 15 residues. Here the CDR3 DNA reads TGTGCCAGCAGTTTATATAGCGGGGGAGGGAATGAGCAGTTCTTC. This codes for CASSLYSGGGNEQFF.

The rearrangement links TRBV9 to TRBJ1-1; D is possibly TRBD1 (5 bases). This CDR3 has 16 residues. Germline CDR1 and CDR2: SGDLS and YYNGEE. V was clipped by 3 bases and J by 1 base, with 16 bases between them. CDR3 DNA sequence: TGTGCCAGCAGCGCCCAACCGACAGTCGAGAACACTGAAGCTTTCTTT. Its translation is CASSAQPTVENTEAFF.

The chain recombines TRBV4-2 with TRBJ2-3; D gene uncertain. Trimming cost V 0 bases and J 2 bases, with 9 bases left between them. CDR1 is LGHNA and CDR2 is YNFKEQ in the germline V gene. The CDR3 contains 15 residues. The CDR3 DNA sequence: TGTGCCAGCAGCCAAGAACGAGCCCTCACAGATACGCAGTATTTT. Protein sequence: CASSQERALTDTQYF.